This is a list of T cell receptor beta chains from one sample in a study of technical replicates of blood from a few donors. Sequencing was performed with immunoSEQ multiplex PCR; in TCRdb, only in-frame clones are kept and a portion is missing. The sample carries some 60,000 clones, over 85% recorded once. Sequenced material: PBMCs. The receptors come from a human donor in good health. Some clones in this sample may be carry-over from other donors' samples. CDR3s include the opening cysteine and the closing phenylalanine or tryptophan. Each record gives: clone size, J gene, V gene, D gene, CDR3 protein, CDR3 DNA. D genes are given only for firm matches. Some rows mark clone size as missing; the rest say once, few, many or name a class of expanded clone.

clone_size: -
j_call: TRBJ1-1
v_call: TRBV11-3
d_call: -
cdr3_aa: CASSFQENTEAFF
cdr3_nt: TGTGCCAGCAGCTTTCAGGAGAACACTGAAGCTTTCTTT

clone_size: -
j_call: TRBJ1-1
v_call: TRBV27
d_call: -
cdr3_aa: CASSLGWGGARNTEAFF
cdr3_nt: TGTGCCAGCAGTTTAGGGTGGGGGGGGGCGCGGAACACTGAAGCTTTCTTT

clone_size: -
j_call: TRBJ1-6
v_call: TRBV9
d_call: -
cdr3_aa: CASSSQVGGVGSPLHF
cdr3_nt: TGTGCCAGCAGCTCCCAAGTGGGGGGGGTCGGATCACCCCTCCACTTT

clone_size: -
j_call: TRBJ2-1
v_call: TRBV2
d_call: -
cdr3_aa: CASSDASDNEQFF
cdr3_nt: TGTGCCAGCAGTGATGCTAGCGACAATGAGCAGTTCTTC

clone_size: -
j_call: TRBJ1-6
v_call: TRBV5-5
d_call: TRBD1
cdr3_aa: CASSPLGRQGSNSPLHF
cdr3_nt: TGTGCCAGCAGCCCCTTAGGCCGACAGGGGAGTAATTCACCCCTCCACTTT

clone_size: -
j_call: TRBJ2-1
v_call: TRBV9
d_call: -
cdr3_aa: CASATLPYNEQFF
cdr3_nt: TGTGCCAGCGCAACCCTACCATACAATGAGCAGTTCTTC

clone_size: -
j_call: TRBJ1-5
v_call: TRBV19
d_call: -
cdr3_aa: CASSLERQYYQPQHF
cdr3_nt: TGTGCCAGTAGTCTGGAGCGGCAGTATTATCAGCCCCAGCATTTT

clone_size: -
j_call: TRBJ2-5
v_call: TRBV18
d_call: -
cdr3_aa: CASSFGVRETQYF
cdr3_nt: TGTGCCAGCTCTTTCGGGGTGAGAGAGACCCAGTACTTC

clone_size: once
j_call: TRBJ1-5
v_call: TRBV7-2
d_call: -
cdr3_aa: CASSSNRGNQPQHF
cdr3_nt: TGTGCCAGCAGCTCGAACAGGGGCAATCAGCCCCAGCATTTT

clone_size: once
j_call: TRBJ2-7
v_call: TRBV5-8
d_call: TRBD1
cdr3_aa: CASSYGDREAYEQYF
cdr3_nt: TGTGCCAGCAGCTACGGGGACAGGGAGGCCTACGAGCAGTACTTC

clone_size: -
j_call: TRBJ1-1
v_call: TRBV6-5
d_call: -
cdr3_aa: CASRLTENTEAFF
cdr3_nt: TGTGCCAGCAGGCTAACAGAGAACACTGAAGCTTTCTTT

clone_size: -
j_call: TRBJ2-1
v_call: TRBV6-4
d_call: -
cdr3_aa: CASSEGQAGGDEQFF
cdr3_nt: TGTGCCAGCAGTGAAGGGCAGGCCGGCGGGGATGAGCAGTTCTTC

clone_size: -
j_call: TRBJ2-5
v_call: TRBV9
d_call: -
cdr3_aa: CASSPQVQETQYF
cdr3_nt: TGTGCCAGCAGCCCACAGGTTCAAGAGACCCAGTACTTC